Listed here are 18 T cell receptor beta chains from one sample, sequenced in a study of T cells in Graves' hyperthyroidism and ophthalmopathy. Regions amplified from RNA transcripts were the TCR beta CDR3 regions. Initially, a first-round RT-PCR of the TCR CDR3 employed the HTBI primer set. TCRdb recomputed calls from the multiplex PCR reads with MiXCR, one row per CDR3 protein. The repertoire holds 350,000 to 450,000 distinct CDR3 sequences, approximately 17% seen once, with 30% to 35% in the top ten. Sequencing used blood. These receptor sequences come from a woman aged 25 to 39 with Graves' hyperthyroidism that later progressed to Graves' ophthalmopathy.

This clonotype was recorded many times. The J gene is TRBJ1-5, the V gene TRBV6-1; D not resolved. The CDR3 consists of 14 residues. With 4 bases removed from V and 0 bases from J, the gap between germline ends came to 7 bases. Germline V CDR1 and CDR2: MNHNS, SASEGT. This CDR3 is CASSVQYSNQPQHF. In nucleotides, the CDR3 is TGTGCCAGCAGTGTTCAATATAGCAATCAGCCCCAGCATTTT.

This clonotype was observed a handful of times. The gene calls are TRBV7-8 and TRBJ2-7; 8 bases align to TRBD2. This CDR3 is 15 amino acids long. Germline-derived CDR1 and CDR2 are SGHVS and FQNEAQ. Losses at the gene ends were 2 bases for V and 4 bases for J; bases not matched to a gene: 7. CDR3: CASSLREGHSYEQYF. Written as DNA, the CDR3 is TGTGCCAGCAGCTTACGGGAGGGACACTCGTACGAGCAGTACTTC.

This clonotype was observed a handful of times. The chain recombines TRBV24-1 with TRBJ2-1, with D possibly called TRBD1 or TRBD2 (6 bases each). V gave up 3 bases and J gave up 0 bases, with 14 bases separating them. Germline lookup yields CDR1 KGHDR and CDR2 SFDVKD. CDR3 length: 17 residues. The CDR3 here is CATSDKVPGASYNEQFF. In DNA, the CDR3 is TGTGCCACCAGTGATAAAGTTCCGGGGGCCTCCTACAATGAGCAGTTCTTC.

The chain combines TRBV10-3 with TRBJ2-2; weak D call: TRBD2 (5 bases). This CDR3 spans 14 amino acids. Trimming removed 7 bases from V and 0 bases from J, with 9 bases in between. CDR1 is ENHRY and CDR2 is SYGVKD in the germline V gene. The CDR3 reads CAITSGTNTGELFF. The CDR3 DNA is TGTGCCATCACTTCGGGGACGAACACCGGGGAGCTGTTTTTT.

This clonotype was observed many times. The chain links TRBV27 to TRBJ1-4, with D maybe TRBD1 (6 bases). This CDR3 has 15 residues. The germline V gene has CDR1 MNHEY and CDR2 SMNVEV (reference sequence). V was cut by 8 bases and J by 5 bases, with 18 bases left in between. The CDR3 here is CASAWGNRVNEKLFF. For the CDR3, the DNA is TGTGCCAGCGCATGGGGGAACAGGGTGAATGAAAAACTGTTTTTT.

This clonotype showed up many times. The V gene is TRBV5-5, the J gene TRBJ2-1, with TRBD2 identical over 7 bases. The CDR3 runs to 16 residues. V was clipped by 4 bases and J by 4 bases; unmatched bases: 11. Looked up from germline, CDR1 is SGHKS and CDR2 is YYEKEE (reference sequence). This chain's CDR3 is CASSPPLAESYNEQFF. CDR3 bases: TGTGCCAGCAGCCCCCCCCTAGCGGAAAGTTACAATGAGCAGTTCTTC.

This clonotype was observed many times. CDR3 protein: CASSLSGSANEQFF. The CDR3 coding sequence is TGTGCCAGCAGTTTAAGCGGGAGTGCAAATGAGCAGTTCTTC. The gene calls are TRBV12-3 or TRBV12-4 and TRBJ2-1; 8 positions match TRBD2. Trimming at V came to 2 bases and at J to 7 bases, leaving 4 bases not matched to a gene. This CDR3 is built from 14 residues.

This clonotype was detected many times. The chain joins TRBV6-1 to TRBJ2-3; possible D gene TRBD2, 5 bases. V was clipped by 8 bases and J by 0 bases, with 6 bases between them. CDR3 size: 12 residues. Germline lookup yields CDR1 MNHNS and CDR2 SASEGT. CDR3 amino acids: CASGLSTDTQYF. CDR3 bases: TGTGCCAGCGGACTGAGCACAGATACGCAGTATTTT.

V usage is TRBV2 and J usage is TRBJ2-1, with TRBD2 matching over 8 bases. From germline, CDR1 is SNHLY and CDR2 FYNNEI. V was clipped by 6 bases and J by 0 bases; unmatched bases: 13. The CDR3 is made up of 18 amino acids. The CDR3 spells CASSPPTSGGGSYNEQFF. In DNA form, the CDR3 reads TGTGCCAGCAGCCCCCCCACTAGCGGAGGGGGCTCCTACAATGAGCAGTTCTTC.

This clonotype appeared many times. The gene calls are TRBV10-3 and TRBJ2-1; TRBD2 aligns across 12 bases. The CDR3 loop spans 15 amino acids. Trimming took 0 bases from V and 9 from J; bases not matched to a gene: 3. Germline CDR1 is ENHRY and CDR2 is SYGVKD. CDR3 region: CAISESTSGSGEQFF. For the CDR3, the DNA is TGTGCCATCAGTGAGTCGACTAGCGGGAGCGGTGAGCAGTTCTTC.

This clonotype was seen many times. The V gene is TRBV20-1, the J gene TRBJ1-2, with D unresolved. Germline V gene data show CDR1 as DFQATT and CDR2 as SNEGSKA (reference sequence). V gave up 6 bases and J gave up 5 bases, with 22 bases separating them. The CDR3 consists of 15 residues. The CDR3 loop reads CSAHNPAETMYGYTF. For the CDR3, the DNA is TGCAGTGCACATAACCCCGCAGAGACAATGTATGGCTACACCTTC.

This clonotype was seen at least ten times. The chain carries TRBV7-9 and TRBJ1-1, with unresolved D. CDR3 length: 12 amino acids. Germline-derived CDR1 and CDR2 are SEHNR and FQNEAQ (reference sequence). Trimming cost V 0 bases and J 12 bases, with 11 bases left between them. In DNA form, the CDR3 reads TGTGCCAGCAGCTTAGCCGAGCCGAGGTCTTTCTTT. The encoded protein is CASSLAEPRSFF.

The chain has TRBV5-1 and TRBJ2-1; 8 nucleotides line up with TRBD1. The CDR3 length is 16 residues. The germline gives CDR1 SGHRS, CDR2 YFSETQ. Losses at the gene ends were 1 base for V and 6 bases for J; bases not matched to a gene: 9. CDR3 sequence reads: CASSLLQGARSNEQFF. In nucleotides, the CDR3 is TGCGCCAGCAGCTTGTTGCAGGGGGCGAGATCCAATGAGCAGTTCTTC.

This clonotype came up many times. The chain carries TRBV27 and TRBJ2-1, with 13 bases that match TRBD2. The germline V gene has CDR1 MNHEY and CDR2 SMNVEV (reference sequence). After removal of 6 bases from V and 0 bases from J, the junction contained 14 bases not matched to a gene. This CDR3 contains 20 residues. This CDR3 is CASSYPLAGGPRGSYNEQFF. The CDR3 DNA reads as TGTGCCAGCAGCTATCCACTAGCGGGGGGGCCCCGGGGCTCCTACAATGAGCAGTTCTTC.

J is TRBJ2-7 and V is TRBV9; 11 bases are shared with TRBD2. CDR1 is SGDLS, CDR2 YYNGEE, per germline. The CDR3 has 14 amino acids. The V segment lost 0 bases and the J segment 4 bases; nucleotides outside the gene matches: 0. In nucleotides, the CDR3 is TGTGCCAGCAGCGTAGGGACTAGCGGGTACGAGCAGTACGTC. Translation gives CASSVGTSGYEQYV.

Only a few counts were recorded for this clonotype. The chain couples TRBV6-1 to TRBJ1-3, with D maybe TRBD1 (5 bases). CDR1 and CDR2 (germline): MNHNS, SASEGT. The CDR3 covers 13 residues. Trimming removed 6 bases from V and 4 bases from J, with 10 bases in between. The CDR3 sequence is CASRQGEGNTIYF. The CDR3 bases are TGTGCCAGCAGGCAGGGCGAAGGAAACACCATATATTTT.

There are many counts of this clonotype. V gene TRBV2 combines with J gene TRBJ2-3; 9 nucleotides line up with TRBD2. From germline, CDR1 is SNHLY and CDR2 FYNNEI. There are 15 residues in the CDR3. V dropped 6 bases and J dropped 2; count of bases not matched to a gene: 6. The DNA for the CDR3 is TGTGCCAGCAGACCGACTAGCGGTTACACAGATACGCAGTATTTT. Protein sequence: CASRPTSGYTDTQYF.

In this sample, this clonotype turned up many times. The J gene is TRBJ1-6, the V gene TRBV19, with a tentative D call TRBD1 (6 bases). Between the trimmed V and J ends, which lost 7 bases and 6 bases, there was a span of 10 bases. In germline, CDR1 is LNHDA, CDR2 SQIVND (reference sequence). This CDR3 has 13 residues. The CDR3 nucleotides read TGTGCCAGTACCGACAGGACTAATTCACCCCTCCACTTT. The encoded protein is CASTDRTNSPLHF. Full variable domain (remainder filled in from reference TRBV19 and TRBJ1-6): DGGITQSPKYLFRKEGQNVTLSCEQNLNHDAMYWYRQDPGQGLRLIYYSQIVNDFQKGDIAEGYSVSREKKESFPLTVTSAQKNPTAFYLCASTDRTNSPLHFGNGTRLTVT.